These T cell receptor beta chains were read from a single sample in a study of cytomegalovirus exposure and HLA in healthy donors. TCRdb's copy holds only in-frame clones and misses some; the assay was immunoSEQ multiplex PCR. This table has approximately 180,000 clones, roughly 74% appearing once. The sample was PBMCs. The origin of the receptors is a woman between 25 and 40 years old in good health and CMV-seronegative. CDR3s include the opening cysteine and the closing phenylalanine or tryptophan. The D gene is left open where the match is weak. Rows give clone size only sometimes, using once, few, many, or a class for an expanded clone.

v_call	d_call	j_call	clone_size	cdr3_nt	cdr3_aa
TRBV21-1	-	TRBJ1-4	-	TGTGCCAGCGGTAACGAGATTAATGAAAAACTGTTTTTT	CASGNEINEKLFF
TRBV6-1	TRBD1	TRBJ1-6	-	TGTGCCAGCAGGATTACAGGGGGAGGCTCACCCCTCCACTTT	CASRITGGGSPLHF
TRBV11-1	-	TRBJ2-7	-	TGTGCCAGCAGCTTAGCCTGGAGGTCCGAGATATACGAGCAGTACTTC	CASSLAWRSEIYEQYF
TRBV19	-	TRBJ2-2	-	TGTGCCAGTAGCCGGGGATGGGTCGGGGAGCTGTTTTTT	CASSRGWVGELFF
TRBV6-5	TRBD1	TRBJ2-5	once	TGTGCCAGCAGTTATCTCGGGACAGTAGAACAGACCCAGTACTTC	CASSYLGTVEQTQYF
TRBV29-1	-	TRBJ1-3	-	TGCAGCGTTGCCCGGGACTCTGGAAACACCATATATTTT	CSVARDSGNTIYF
TRBV7-2	TRBD2	TRBJ2-1	few	TGTGCCAGCAGCCCCAGGGGACTAGTGATCGGGGAGCAGTTCTTC	CASSPRGLVIGEQFF
TRBV5-1	-	TRBJ2-3	few	TGCGCCAGCAGCTTGGGTCTTGGCGGGATAAGCACAGATACGCAGTATTTT	CASSLGLGGISTDTQYF
TRBV7-9	TRBD1	TRBJ2-2	-	TGTGCCAGCAGCGAGGGACAGGGGAACACCGGGGAGCTGTTTTTT	CASSEGQGNTGELFF
TRBV18	-	TRBJ1-2	-	TGTGCCAGCTCACCACGGGACATATATGGCTACACCTTC	CASSPRDIYGYTF
TRBV6-5	-	TRBJ2-1	-	TGTGCCAGCAGTTACCTGCAGGGATATGAGCAGTTCTTC	CASSYLQGYEQFF
TRBV6-5	TRBD1	TRBJ1-2	once	TGTGCCAGCAGTGGACAGGGGGCAGGGGTCTATGGCTACACCTTC	CASSGQGAGVYGYTF
TRBV18	-	TRBJ1-3	-	TGTGCCAGCTCACCACAAGGGGTTTTTGGAAACACCATATATTTT	CASSPQGVFGNTIYF
TRBV27	-	TRBJ2-3	few	TGTGCCAGCAGTTTAGAGCCCCGAAGCACAGATACGCAGTATTTT	CASSLEPRSTDTQYF
TRBV5-1	-	TRBJ1-2	-	TGCGCCAGCAGCTTGGCCCCAGGGCGGGAGTATGGCTACACCTTC	CASSLAPGREYGYTF
TRBV7-9	-	TRBJ2-7	-	TGTGCCAGCAGCTTAGCGGCCAGGGGACACGAGCAGTACTTC	CASSLAARGHEQYF
TRBV7-3	-	TRBJ1-1	-	TGTGCCAGCAGCTTAATTGGGCTGAACACTGAAGCTTTCTTT	CASSLIGLNTEAFF
TRBV6-4	-	TRBJ2-3	-	TGTGCCAGCAGTGACTCGATTGACGGAGCAGATACGCAGTATTTT	CASSDSIDGADTQYF
TRBV5-1	TRBD2	TRBJ2-5	-	TGCGCCAGCAGCAGCGGACTAGCGGGAGACGGGGAGACCCAGTACTTC	CASSSGLAGDGETQYF
TRBV4-1	-	TRBJ2-3	-	TGCGCCAGCAGCCTTACGAGGCGGCTCGGCACAGATACGCAGTATTTT	CASSLTRRLGTDTQYF
TRBV27	-	TRBJ1-1	few	TGTGCCAGCAGTTTATCCCGGGGGAGGGCTGAAGCTTTCTTT	CASSLSRGRAEAFF
TRBV2	TRBD1	TRBJ1-1	-	TGTGCCAGCAGGGGGGACAGGGGTGAGAACACTGAAGCTTTCTTT	CASRGDRGENTEAFF
TRBV27	TRBD1	TRBJ2-1	-	TGTGCCAGCAGACCCCCCTTGAGGGACAGGGGGCAGTTCGGGCTCCGCATTGACAATGAGCAGTTCTTC	CASRPPLRDRGQFGLRIDNEQFF
TRBV19	TRBD1	TRBJ2-7	-	TGTGCCAGTAGTGCACTACAGGGGGCTATGGGTGAGCAGTACTTC	CASSALQGAMGEQYF
TRBV19	TRBD1	TRBJ1-5	-	TGTGCCAGCGAGGGGAGAGGACAGGGCGGCCAGCCCCAGCATTTT	CASEGRGQGGQPQHF
TRBV5-6	TRBD2	TRBJ2-7	-	TGTGCCAGCAGCGGGGGACTAGCGGGAGCCTACGAGCAGTACTTC	CASSGGLAGAYEQYF
TRBV7-6	TRBD2	TRBJ2-7	-	TGTGCCAGCAGCTCCAATGTCGGGGGGTTATCCTACGAGCAGTACTTC	CASSSNVGGLSYEQYF
TRBV6-1	-	TRBJ2-5	-	TGTGCCAGCAGTGACCGGTTAACGGGTAGTTGGGCCCAGTACTTC	CASSDRLTGSWAQYF
TRBV7-8	TRBD1	TRBJ2-7	-	TGTGCCAGCAGCTTTTACGGGACAGTCTACGAGCAGTACTTC	CASSFYGTVYEQYF
TRBV29-1	TRBD1	TRBJ1-2	-	TGCAGCGCCAACGCCGGGACAGGGGGCTATGGCTACACCTTC	CSANAGTGGYGYTF
TRBV29-1	TRBD2	TRBJ2-1	-	TGCAGCGTTGTCAGCCTAGCGGTATACAATGAGCAGTTCTTC	CSVVSLAVYNEQFF
TRBV5-8	TRBD1	TRBJ1-1	-	TGTGCCAGCAGCCTGGGGACAGGGAGGGCTGAAGCTTTCTTT	CASSLGTGRAEAFF
TRBV7-2	TRBD2	TRBJ2-5	-	TGTGCCAGCAGCACTCCAGCGGGGGGGGGTGTATCTTTTCAAGAGACCCAGTACTTC	CASSTPAGGGVSFQETQYF
TRBV7-3	-	TRBJ2-6	-	TGTGCCAGCAGCGCGGTCCTCTCTGGGGCCAACGTCCTGACTTTC	CASSAVLSGANVLTF
TRBV4-1	TRBD2	TRBJ2-5	-	TGCGCCAGCAGCCCCCGGACTAGCGGGGGGCCAGAAGAGACCCAGTACTTC	CASSPRTSGGPEETQYF
TRBV10-1	-	TRBJ2-2	-	TGCGCCAGCAGTGACAGGGGTAACACCGGGGAGCTGTTTTTT	CASSDRGNTGELFF
TRBV5-1	TRBD1	TRBJ1-2	-	TGCGCCAGCAGTTCGTCCCGGGACAGGGGAGGCTATGGCTACACCTTC	CASSSSRDRGGYGYTF